A selection of T cell receptor beta chains follows, all from one sample in a study of T-cell reconstitution after alpha-beta-depleted transplantation in children. Using its own MiXCR run on the PCR reads, TCRdb lists one record per CDR3 protein. The profile shows about 610,000 distinct CDR3 sequences, about 11% of them singletons. This specimen was PBMCs from the stem cell graft donor, taken from the stem cell graft. Receptors were obtained from a human donor who donated a stem cell graft to a child with acute myeloid leukemia. CDR3s include the opening cysteine and the closing phenylalanine or tryptophan. The D gene is left open where the match is weak. Clone size is stated in some rows and not others, as once, few, many or a class when expanded.

V gene	J gene	CDR3 length	clone size	D gene	CDR3 DNA	CDR3 protein
TRBV10-3	TRBJ1-5	15	-	-	TGTGCCATCAGTGAGTCTTTGGGGACAATGAAGCCCCAGCATTTT	CAISESLGTMKPQHF
TRBV7-2	TRBJ2-1	16	few	-	TGTGCCAGCAGCTACAAGGGGCCAGGGGAGTACAATGAGCAGTTCTTC	CASSYKGPGEYNEQFF
TRBV12-3/TRBV12-4	TRBJ2-6	16	many	-	TGTGCCAGCAGTTTAAGTCGGGGCAAGGGGGCCAACGTCCTGACTTTC	CASSLSRGKGANVLTF
TRBV29-1	TRBJ1-2	11	many	TRBD1	TGCAGCGTGGACAGGGACTATGGCTACACCTTC	CSVDRDYGYTF
TRBV3-1	TRBJ2-7	13	few	TRBD2	TGTGCCAGCGGTAGCGGGAGAAACTACGAGCAGTACTTC	CASGSGRNYEQYF
TRBV29-1	TRBJ1-2	13	-	-	TGCAGCGTTGAAGATCGGTCAGGGGTAGGCTACACCTTC	CSVEDRSGVGYTF
TRBV5-1	TRBJ2-1	18	few	TRBD2	TGCGCCAGCAGCTTGGCTTTTAGGAGGGAGGGCTCCTACAATGAGCAGTTCTTC	CASSLAFRREGSYNEQFF
TRBV5-1	TRBJ2-1	13	many	-	TGCGCCAGCACCGTAACGAGCTACAATGAGCAGTTCTTC	CASTVTSYNEQFF
TRBV29-1	TRBJ2-1	14	many	TRBD1	TGCAGCTCTTGGACAGGATCCCCCTACAATGAGCAGTTCTTC	CSSWTGSPYNEQFF
TRBV4-2	TRBJ2-7	14	few	TRBD1	TGTGCCAGCAGCCAAGGGGACAGGGGCAACGAGCAGTACTTC	CASSQGDRGNEQYF
TRBV11-2	TRBJ2-3	14	few	-	TGTGCCAGCAGCCTCCCCCCCACAGATGGTACGCAGTATTTT	CASSLPPTDGTQYF
TRBV4-3	TRBJ1-4	14	many	TRBD1	TGCGCCAGCAGCCCCGGGACAGGGATTGAAAAACTGTTTTTT	CASSPGTGIEKLFF
TRBV25-1	TRBJ2-7	16	few	TRBD2	TGTGCCAGCAGTGAACCCGGGACTAGCGGCGTGAAGGAGCAGTACTTC	CASSEPGTSGVKEQYF
TRBV10-3	TRBJ2-7	14	many	-	TGTGCCATCAGTGAGCCCTCGAAGGATGTCGAGCAGTACTTC	CAISEPSKDVEQYF
TRBV28	TRBJ2-2	17	few	-	TGTGCCAGCAGTCCCACGGGTAGGAGGGGGAGAACCGGGGAGCTGTTTTTT	CASSPTGRRGRTGELFF
TRBV5-5	TRBJ2-2	16	-	TRBD1	TGTGCCAGCAGCTTGGCCCTCGACAGGGTGACCGGGGAGCTGTTTTTT	CASSLALDRVTGELFF
TRBV29-1	TRBJ2-7	11	few	-	TGCAGCGTCGACAGGTCCAACGAGCAGTACTTC	CSVDRSNEQYF
TRBV7-2	TRBJ2-5	15	few	-	TGTGCCAGCAGCTCGCCGGGACCCTCAGGGGAGACCCAGTACTTC	CASSSPGPSGETQYF
TRBV6-1	TRBJ1-3	14	-	-	TGTGCCAGCAGTCCCGGACGGCTTGGAAACACCATATATTTT	CASSPGRLGNTIYF
TRBV12-3/TRBV12-4	TRBJ2-3	11	-	-	TGTGCCAGCAGTAATAGAGATACGCAGTATTTT	CASSNRDTQYF
TRBV20-1	TRBJ2-4	16	-	TRBD2	TGCAGTGCTCTGGGGGGGGACCTCGTAGCCAAAAACATTCAGTACTTC	CSALGGDLVAKNIQYF
TRBV4-2	TRBJ2-3	15	few	-	TGTGCCAGCAGCCAAGAGAGCACTAGAGCAGATACGCAGTATTTT	CASSQESTRADTQYF
TRBV29-1	TRBJ2-5	12	many	TRBD1	TGCAGCGCCCAGGACAGGGGAGAGACCCAGTACTTC	CSAQDRGETQYF
TRBV4-2	TRBJ2-3	19	-	TRBD2	TGTGCCAGCAGCCAAGATCTGGCTAGCGGGATAGGAGGGACAGATACGCAGTATTTT	CASSQDLASGIGGTDTQYF
TRBV27	TRBJ2-1	15	few	TRBD1	TGTGCCAGCAGTTCGGGACAGACCGGGGCAAATGAGCAGTTCTTC	CASSSGQTGANEQFF
TRBV2	TRBJ2-3	15	-	-	TGTGCCAGCAGTGAGAGTGACTGGATCACAGATACGCAGTATTTT	CASSESDWITDTQYF
TRBV24-1	TRBJ2-1	19	-	TRBD1	TGTGCCACCAGTGAACTTTCCGGGACAGGCAGCCACTCCTACAATGAGCAGTTCTTC	CATSELSGTGSHSYNEQFF
TRBV29-1	TRBJ2-3	12	many	-	TGCAGCGCCGCGACTGGTACAGATACGCAGTATTTT	CSAATGTDTQYF
TRBV6-5	TRBJ1-1	16	-	-	TGTGCCAGCAGTTTTGGACAGCTGATAACAGTCACTGAAGCTTTCTTT	CASSFGQLITVTEAFF
TRBV12-3/TRBV12-4	TRBJ1-2	14	few	TRBD1	TGTGCCAGCAGTTTAGGGGGGACAGGGGGAGGCTACACCTTC	CASSLGGTGGGYTF
TRBV27	TRBJ2-1	14	-	-	TGTGCCAGCACTACAGTAGCCAGTTACAATGAGCAGTTCTTC	CASTTVASYNEQFF
TRBV4-3	TRBJ2-7	15	few	TRBD2	TGCGCCAGCAGCCAAGCGGAGCGGGGATTTTACGAGCAGTACTTC	CASSQAERGFYEQYF
TRBV5-1	TRBJ2-7	14	few	-	TGCGCCAGCAGCTTGGAATACGGATTCTACGAGCAGTACTTC	CASSLEYGFYEQYF
TRBV15	TRBJ2-7	12	few	-	TGTGCCACCAGCGGGAAATCCTACGAGCAGTACTTC	CATSGKSYEQYF
TRBV10-3	TRBJ2-7	16	many	-	TGTGCCATCAGTGAGGGTAGCGTTGGGCCCTCCTACGAGCAGTACTTC	CAISEGSVGPSYEQYF
TRBV6-2/TRBV6-3	TRBJ1-5	16	-	-	TGTGCCAGCAGTTACCCCGACTCGTTTAGCAATCAGCCCCAGCATTTT	CASSYPDSFSNQPQHF
TRBV5-1	TRBJ2-2	15	few	-	TGCGCCAGCAGCTTGGATCCAGGGAGCCCCGGGGAGCTGTTTTTT	CASSLDPGSPGELFF
TRBV5-1	TRBJ2-7	16	many	-	TGCGCCAGCAGCTTGGAATGGGGGGAGCCCTCCTACGAGCAGTACTTC	CASSLEWGEPSYEQYF